The 12 T cell receptor beta chains presented below share a single source sample, sequenced in a study of blood T cell repertoires in COVID-19. Clones were read by immunoSEQ multiplex PCR, and TCRdb kept only the in-frame ones, dropping some. The table includes about 100,000 clones, 75% to 95% detected once. The material sequenced was peripheral blood. These receptors were taken from a human donor in a cohort sampled during active COVID-19.

In its sample, this clone was seen once. The chain employs TRBV3-1 (or the pseudogene TRBV3-2) and TRBJ2-3; D may be TRBD2 (5 bases). The CDR3 covers 17 residues. Trimming shortened V by 5 bases and J by 2 bases, and 20 bases separated the two germline ends. CDR1 is LGHDT, CDR2 YNNKEL, per germline (reference sequence). CDR3 nucleotides: TGTGCCAGCAGCTCCCGGAGCCGAGGGCAAAACACAGATACGCAGTATTTT. Protein sequence: CASSSRSRGQNTDTQYF.

The table lists this clone with a count of one. V usage is TRBV7-9 and J usage is TRBJ2-5; 10 bases line up with TRBD1. Germline V CDR1 and CDR2: SEHNR, FQNEAQ (reference sequence). J was trimmed by 2 bases and V by 1 base; bases with no gene match: 4. This CDR3 is 16 amino acids long. CDR3 residues: CASSLGDRGLQETQYF. The CDR3 nucleotides are TGTGCCAGCAGCTTAGGGGACAGGGGATTACAAGAGACCCAGTACTTC.

The rearrangement joins TRBV28 to TRBJ1-5; D is uncertain. Germline values: CDR1 MDHEN, CDR2 SYDVKM. This CDR3 comprises 13 residues. Trimming took 6 bases from V and 6 from J, leaving 12 bases between them. CDR3 loop: CASRDSVGQPQHF. CDR3 bases: TGTGCCAGCAGGGACTCCGTGGGTCAGCCCCAGCATTTT.

The V gene is TRBV3-1 (or the pseudogene TRBV3-2), the J gene TRBJ1-2; a possible D gene is TRBD1 (6 bases). CDR1 LGHDT and CDR2 YNNKEL come from the germline V gene (reference sequence). The CDR3 loop spans 16 amino acids. V was cut by 2 bases and J by 7 bases, with 20 bases left in between. CDR3 loop: CASSQQTILNRAGYTF. The CDR3 DNA reads as TGTGCCAGCAGCCAACAGACCATCCTAAACAGGGCTGGCTACACCTTC.

The chain carries TRBV7-8 and TRBJ1-5; 7 nucleotides align to TRBD1. The CDR3 runs 13 residues. Germline V lookup: CDR1 SGHVS, CDR2 FQNEAQ. The ends lost 4 bases at V and 7 bases at J; junction bases unmatched: 4. This CDR3 reads CASSSGGRQPQHF. In DNA, the CDR3 is TGTGCCAGCAGCTCAGGGGGTCGACAGCCCCAGCATTTT.

The chain employs TRBV20-1 and TRBJ2-1, with 9 nucleotides matching TRBD1. The length of the CDR3 is 16 residues. The trim removed 3 bases at V and 7 bases at J, leaving 13 bases unmatched. CDR1 and CDR2 (germline): DFQATT, SNEGSKA (reference sequence). The CDR3 sequence: CSASDRQGVRYNEQFF. The CDR3 bases are TGCAGTGCTAGTGACCGACAGGGGGTTAGGTATAATGAGCAGTTCTTC.

This chain connects TRBV28 to TRBJ2-2; 9 bases are shared with TRBD2. V dropped 6 bases and J dropped 4; count of bases not matched to a gene: 9. CDR3 length equals 16 residues. Germline lookup yields CDR1 MDHEN and CDR2 SYDVKM. The CDR3 sequence is CASRPWTSVSTGELFF. Written as DNA, the CDR3 is TGTGCCAGCAGACCCTGGACTAGCGTTAGCACCGGGGAGCTGTTTTTT.

The chain uses TRBV5-1 and TRBJ2-5, with 9 bases lining up with TRBD2. This CDR3 is 13 amino acids long. The V segment lost 4 bases and the J segment 4 bases; nucleotides outside the gene matches: 2. In germline, CDR1 is SGHRS, CDR2 YFSETQ. The CDR3 DNA reads as TGCGCCAGCAGCCGCGGGAGGGTAGAGACCCAGTACTTC. Amino acid sequence: CASSRGRVETQYF.

This clone was counted once. The chain joins TRBV5-4 to TRBJ2-1; D call uncertain. V lost 2 bases and J lost 9, with 6 bases in between. The germline V gene has CDR1 SGHNT and CDR2 YYREEE (reference sequence). The CDR3 runs 11 residues. The CDR3 loop is CASSFLAEQFF. CDR3 nucleotides: TGTGCCAGCAGCTTTTTGGCTGAGCAGTTCTTC.

J is TRBJ1-4 and V is TRBV11-2; no clear D gene. V was trimmed by 4 bases and J by 3 bases, leaving 12 bases between them. This CDR3 comprises 15 residues. Germline V gene data show CDR1 as SGHAT and CDR2 as FQNNGV. CDR3 in amino acids: CASSSVQRSNEKLFF. CDR3 DNA sequence: TGTGCCAGCAGCTCTGTACAGAGATCTAATGAAAAACTGTTTTTT.

This clone was observed a single time. This sequence joins TRBV10-3 and TRBJ2-7; tentatively, D is TRBD1 (6 bases). This CDR3 region has 14 residues. Trimming took 6 bases from V and 2 from J, leaving 14 bases between them. CDR1 is ENHRY and CDR2 is SYGVKD in the germline V gene. The CDR3 nucleotides read TGTGCCATCAGCGAGACAGGCTTAACCTACGAGCAGTACTTC. It is translated as CAISETGLTYEQYF.

The V gene is TRBV7-9, the J gene TRBJ2-1; tentative D call: TRBD2 (6 bases). Trimming stripped 4 bases from V and 7 bases from J, with 11 bases between. The CDR3 runs to 13 residues. From germline, CDR1 is SEHNR and CDR2 FQNEAQ (reference sequence). CDR3 region: CASSSLGLNEQFF. DNA for the CDR3: TGTGCCAGCAGCTCCTTGGGACTTAATGAGCAGTTCTTC.